This T cell receptor (beta chain) was documented in a study of blood T cell repertoires in COVID-19. Study summary: Material from acute and convalescent COVID-19 was sourced from the United States, Italy and Spain. PBMCs, B-cell-depleted T cells, or T cells provided the cDNA or gDNA that made up the material.

A few counts support this clone. Germline values: CDR1 SGHTA, CDR2 FQGNSA. J gave up 3 bases and V 3 bases, and 16 bases lay outside the gene matches. CDR3 length: 18 amino acids. In the authors' workflow: Cell counts per sample came from amplifying reference gene primers. TCRdb's copy holds only in-frame clones and misses some; the assay was immunoSEQ multiplex PCR. The V and J calls and clone size were taken over from that table, and D and trimming were inferred from the DNA. Here the sample spans around 140,000 clones, 80% to 85% being singletons. Source material: peripheral blood. This receptor was obtained from a woman aged 55-70 years with acute or convalescent COVID-19. V is TRBV7-2 and J is TRBJ2-7; 8 positions match TRBD2. CDR3 DNA sequence: TGTGCCAGCAGCTTGGAGCAGGCCCCGGGACTAGGAATCTACGAGCAGTACTTC. This translates into CASSLEQAPGLGIYEQYF.